Detailed here is one T cell receptor (beta chain). Its antigen is not identified. One end of the junction does not line up with germline, which may come from a read error. The data stem from a study of cytomegalovirus exposure and HLA in healthy donors. Whole-study context: Most genotyped donors, over 70% of more than 300, had Caucasian-associated genetic ancestry.

Study conclusions and caveats: It was likely that a cluster of highly shared sequence variants was a sequencing artifact.

The study ran its PCR with 60 Vbeta and 13 Jbeta primers. The method was immunoSEQ multiplex PCR; TCRdb's version includes in-frame clones alone and lacks a portion of them. This listing includes about 210,000 clones. CDR1 SGHVS and CDR2 FNYEAQ come from the germline V gene. CDR3 length: 15 amino acids. J is TRBJ2-7 and V is TRBV7-6; 7 bases line up with TRBD2. This clonotype was obtained from a woman under 40 in good health and CMV-seropositive. Sample: PBMCs. CDR3 sequence (DNA): TGTGCCAGCAGCTTAGCTGCGGGGGAGACCTACAAGCAGTACTTC. Its translation: CASSLAAGETYKQYF.